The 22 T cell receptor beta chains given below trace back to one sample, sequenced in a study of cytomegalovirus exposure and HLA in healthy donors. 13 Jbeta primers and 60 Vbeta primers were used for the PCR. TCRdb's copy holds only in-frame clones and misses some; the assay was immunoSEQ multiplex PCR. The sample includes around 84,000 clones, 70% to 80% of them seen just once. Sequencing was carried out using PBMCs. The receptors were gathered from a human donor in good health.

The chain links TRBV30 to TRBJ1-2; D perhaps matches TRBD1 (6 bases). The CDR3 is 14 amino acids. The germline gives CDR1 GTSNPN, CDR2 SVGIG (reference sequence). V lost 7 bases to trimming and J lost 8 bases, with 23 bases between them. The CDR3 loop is CALSPGQIVRGYTF. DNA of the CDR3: TGTGCCTTATCCCCGGGACAAATAGTCCGGGGCTACACCTTC.

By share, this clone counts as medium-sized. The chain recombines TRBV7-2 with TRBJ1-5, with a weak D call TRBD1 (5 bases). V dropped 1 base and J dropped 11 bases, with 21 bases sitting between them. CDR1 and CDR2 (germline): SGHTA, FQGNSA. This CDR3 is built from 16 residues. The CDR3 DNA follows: TGTGCCAGCAGCTTAGAGCCTTCAGGGCCCAGTTTGGCCCAGCATTTT. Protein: CASSLEPSGPSLAQHF.

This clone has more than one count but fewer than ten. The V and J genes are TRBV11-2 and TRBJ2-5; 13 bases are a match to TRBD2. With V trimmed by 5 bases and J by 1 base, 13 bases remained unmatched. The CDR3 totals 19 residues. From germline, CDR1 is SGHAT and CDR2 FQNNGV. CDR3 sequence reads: CASSPPGRGLAGFQETQYF. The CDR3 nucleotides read TGTGCCAGCAGCCCACCGGGTAGGGGACTAGCGGGATTCCAAGAGACCCAGTACTTC.

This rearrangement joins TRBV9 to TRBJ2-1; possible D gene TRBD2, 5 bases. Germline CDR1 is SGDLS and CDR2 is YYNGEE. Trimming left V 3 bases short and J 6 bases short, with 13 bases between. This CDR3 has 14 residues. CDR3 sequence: CASSAGEGFNEQFF. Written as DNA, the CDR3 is TGTGCCAGCAGCGCTGGTGAGGGATTCAATGAGCAGTTCTTC. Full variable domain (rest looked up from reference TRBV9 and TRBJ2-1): DSGVTQTPKHLITATGQRVTLRCSPRSGDLSVYWYQQSLDQGLQFLIQYYNGEERAKGNILERFSAQQFPDLHSELNLSSLELGDSALYFCASSAGEGFNEQFFGPGTRLTVL.

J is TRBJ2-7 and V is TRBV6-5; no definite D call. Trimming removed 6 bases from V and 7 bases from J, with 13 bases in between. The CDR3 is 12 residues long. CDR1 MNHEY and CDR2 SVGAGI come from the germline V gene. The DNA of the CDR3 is TGTGCCAGCAGCCCCAGGTCCCCGGAGCAGTACTTC. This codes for CASSPRSPEQYF.

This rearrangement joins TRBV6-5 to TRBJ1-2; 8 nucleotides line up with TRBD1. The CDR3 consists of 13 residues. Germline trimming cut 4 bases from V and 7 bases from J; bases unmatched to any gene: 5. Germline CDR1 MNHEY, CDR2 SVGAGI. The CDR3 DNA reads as TGTGCCAGCAGTTTTCAGGGGGCGGGTGGCTACACCTTC. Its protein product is CASSFQGAGGYTF.

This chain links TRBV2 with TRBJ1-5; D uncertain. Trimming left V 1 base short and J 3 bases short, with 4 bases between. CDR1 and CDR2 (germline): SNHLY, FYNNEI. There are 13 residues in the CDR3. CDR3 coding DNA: TGTGCCAGCAGTGAAGTATCCAATCAGCCCCAGCATTTT. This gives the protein CASSEVSNQPQHF.

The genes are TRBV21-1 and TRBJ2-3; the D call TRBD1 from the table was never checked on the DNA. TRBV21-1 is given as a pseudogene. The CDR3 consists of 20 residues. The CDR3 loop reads CASSKALFRQAIINTDTQYF. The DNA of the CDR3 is TGTGCCAGCAGCAAAGCGCTTTTTCGGCAGGCTATAATAAACACAGATACGCAGTATTTT.

The CDR3 spells CSSTGDTF. The CDR3 nucleotides are TGCAGCTCCACAGGGGACACCTTC. The V call is TRBV29-1, the J call TRBJ1-2; 7 nucleotides agree with TRBD1. V gave up 8 bases and J gave up 12 bases; unmatched junction bases: 3. This CDR3 comprises 8 residues. CDR1 and CDR2 from the germline V gene are SQVTM and ANQGSEA.

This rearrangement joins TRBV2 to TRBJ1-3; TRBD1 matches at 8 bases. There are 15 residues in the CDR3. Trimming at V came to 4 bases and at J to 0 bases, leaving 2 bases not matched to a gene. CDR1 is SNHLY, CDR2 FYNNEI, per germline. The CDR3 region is CASSGTGNSGNTIYF. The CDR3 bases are TGTGCCAGCAGTGGGACAGGGAACTCTGGAAACACCATATATTTT.

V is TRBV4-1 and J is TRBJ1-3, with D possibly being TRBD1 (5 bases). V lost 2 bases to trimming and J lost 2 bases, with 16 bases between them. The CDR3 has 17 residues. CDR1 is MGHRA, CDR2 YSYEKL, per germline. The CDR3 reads CASSQPVKTRAGNTIYF. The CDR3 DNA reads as TGCGCCAGCAGCCAACCGGTAAAAACCAGGGCTGGAAACACCATATATTTT.

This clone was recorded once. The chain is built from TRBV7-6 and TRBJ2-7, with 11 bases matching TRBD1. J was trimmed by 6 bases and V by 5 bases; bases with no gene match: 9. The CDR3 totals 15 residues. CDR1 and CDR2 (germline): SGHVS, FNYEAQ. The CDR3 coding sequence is TGTGCCAGCAGCGCCTGGACAGGGGGCAACGGCGAGCAGTACTTC. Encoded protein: CASSAWTGGNGEQYF.

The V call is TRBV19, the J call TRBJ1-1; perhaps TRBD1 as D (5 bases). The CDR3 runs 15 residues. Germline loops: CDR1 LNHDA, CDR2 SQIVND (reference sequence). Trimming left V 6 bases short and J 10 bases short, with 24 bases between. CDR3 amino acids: CASSPTMGRGGTAFF. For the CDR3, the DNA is TGTGCCAGTAGCCCGACCATGGGGCGGGGAGGGACAGCTTTCTTT.

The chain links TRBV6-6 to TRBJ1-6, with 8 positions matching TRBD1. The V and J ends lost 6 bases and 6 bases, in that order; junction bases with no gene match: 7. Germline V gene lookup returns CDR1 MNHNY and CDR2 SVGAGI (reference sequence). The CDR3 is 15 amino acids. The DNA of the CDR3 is TGTGCCAGCAGCCCGGGACAGGCTCGTAATTCACCCCTCCACTTT. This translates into CASSPGQARNSPLHF.

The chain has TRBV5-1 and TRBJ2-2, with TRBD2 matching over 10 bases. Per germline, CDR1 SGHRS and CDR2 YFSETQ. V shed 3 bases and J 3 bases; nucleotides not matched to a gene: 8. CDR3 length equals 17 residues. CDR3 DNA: TGCGCCAGCAGCTACTCCGGGACTAGCGTAGACACCGGGGAGCTGTTTTTT. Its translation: CASSYSGTSVDTGELFF.

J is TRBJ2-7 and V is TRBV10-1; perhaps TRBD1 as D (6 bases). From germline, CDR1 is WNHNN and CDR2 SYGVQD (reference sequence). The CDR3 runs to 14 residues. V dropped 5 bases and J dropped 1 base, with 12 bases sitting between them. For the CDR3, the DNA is TGCGCCAGCAGTAGAGGCAGGGGATCCTACGAGCAGTACTTC. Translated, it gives CASSRGRGSYEQYF.

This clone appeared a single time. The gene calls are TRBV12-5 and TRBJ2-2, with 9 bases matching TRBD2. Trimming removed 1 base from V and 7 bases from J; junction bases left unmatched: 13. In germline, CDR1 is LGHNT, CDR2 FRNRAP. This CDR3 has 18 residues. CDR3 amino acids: CASGLAYSSGAGNGELFF. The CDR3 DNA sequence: TGTGCTAGTGGTTTGGCCTATTCTAGCGGGGCGGGTAACGGGGAGCTGTTTTTT.

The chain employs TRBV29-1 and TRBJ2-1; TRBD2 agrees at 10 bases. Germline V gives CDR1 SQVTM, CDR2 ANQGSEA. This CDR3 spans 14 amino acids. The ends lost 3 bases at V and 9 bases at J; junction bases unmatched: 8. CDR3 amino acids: CSVESAGGPSEQFF. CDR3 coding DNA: TGCAGCGTTGAGTCAGCGGGGGGGCCGAGTGAGCAGTTCTTC.

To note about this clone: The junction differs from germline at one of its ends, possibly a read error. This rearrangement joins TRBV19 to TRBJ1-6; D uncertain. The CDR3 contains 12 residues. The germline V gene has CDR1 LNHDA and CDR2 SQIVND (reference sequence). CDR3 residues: CASSSLNSPLNF. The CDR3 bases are TGTGCCAGTAGTAGCCTAAATTCACCCCTCAACTTT.

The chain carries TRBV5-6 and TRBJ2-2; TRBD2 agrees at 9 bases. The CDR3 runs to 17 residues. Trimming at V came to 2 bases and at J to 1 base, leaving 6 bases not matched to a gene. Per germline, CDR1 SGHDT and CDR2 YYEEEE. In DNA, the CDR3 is TGTGCCAGCAGCTTATTTGCTAGCGGGGTGAACACCGGGGAGCTGTTTTTT. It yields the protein CASSLFASGVNTGELFF. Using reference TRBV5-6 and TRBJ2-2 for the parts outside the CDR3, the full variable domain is DAGVTQSPTHLIKTRGQQVTLRCSPKSGHDTVSWYQQALGQGPQFIFQYYEEEERQRGNFPDRFSGHQFPNYSSELNVNALLLGDSALYLCASSLFASGVNTGELFFGEGSRLTVL.

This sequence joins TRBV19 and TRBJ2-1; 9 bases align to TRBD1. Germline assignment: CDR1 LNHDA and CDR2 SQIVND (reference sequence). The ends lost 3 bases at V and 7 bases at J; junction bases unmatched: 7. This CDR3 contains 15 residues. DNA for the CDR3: TGTGCCAGTAGTATCGGAACAGGGGGCAGGAATGAGCAGTTCTTC. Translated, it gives CASSIGTGGRNEQFF. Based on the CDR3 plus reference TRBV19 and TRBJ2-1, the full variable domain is DGGITQSPKYLFRKEGQNVTLSCEQNLNHDAMYWYRQDPGQGLRLIYYSQIVNDFQKGDIAEGYSVSREKKESFPLTVTSAQKNPTAFYLCASSIGTGGRNEQFFGPGTRLTVL.

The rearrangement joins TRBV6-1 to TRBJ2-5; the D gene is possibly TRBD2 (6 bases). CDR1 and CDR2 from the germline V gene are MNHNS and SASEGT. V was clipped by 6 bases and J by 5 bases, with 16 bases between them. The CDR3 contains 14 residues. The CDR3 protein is CASSVGMAGETQYF. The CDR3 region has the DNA TGTGCCAGCAGCGTAGGGATGGCGGGGGAGACCCAGTACTTC.